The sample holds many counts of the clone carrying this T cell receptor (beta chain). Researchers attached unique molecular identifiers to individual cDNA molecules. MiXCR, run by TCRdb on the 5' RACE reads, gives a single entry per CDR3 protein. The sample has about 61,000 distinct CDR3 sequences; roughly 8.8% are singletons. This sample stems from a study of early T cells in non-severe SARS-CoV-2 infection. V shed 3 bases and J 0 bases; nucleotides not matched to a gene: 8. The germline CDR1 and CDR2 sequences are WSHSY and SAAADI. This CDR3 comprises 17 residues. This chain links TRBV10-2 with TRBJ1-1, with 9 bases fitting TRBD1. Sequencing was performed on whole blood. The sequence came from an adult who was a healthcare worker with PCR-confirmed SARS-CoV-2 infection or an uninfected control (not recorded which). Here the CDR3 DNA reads TGCGCCAGCAGTGAAGTCGGGACAGGGCTCTTGAACACTGAAGCTTTCTTT. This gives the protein CASSEVGTGLLNTEAFF.